The rows below give T cell receptor beta chains drawn from one sample of a study of T cells expressing NK-cell markers. TCRdb re-called the 5' RACE reads; one entry per CDR3 protein, DNA not given. The sample spans 550,000 to 600,000 distinct CDR3 sequences; the ten largest clones claim less than 4.5%. The specimen was blood T cells: a sorted CD56 or NKG2C T cell subset, CD4+ or CD8+ T cells, or bulk PBMC T cells (not recorded which). These TCRs come from a man aged 18 to 29 in good health. The CDR3 runs from the conserved cysteine through the conserved F or W. Each record gives: J gene, V gene, CDR3 protein.

TRBJ1-2 | TRBV6-5 | CASSYEYQGSDNYGYTF
TRBJ2-5 | TRBV6-2/TRBV6-3 | CASSVGNRRQETQYF
TRBJ2-7 | TRBV2 | CASSELAVSLEQYF
TRBJ1-1 | TRBV3-1 | CASSQYGGIRTEAFF
TRBJ2-7 | TRBV7-2 | CASSPVRAHYEQYF
TRBJ2-7 | TRBV30 | CALDRGPYEQYF
TRBJ2-7 | TRBV7-2 | CASSHTGPSSYEQYF
TRBJ2-1 | TRBV5-1 | CASSLAARQGGHEQFF
TRBJ1-5 | TRBV12-3/TRBV12-4 | CASSGGQGNQPQHF
TRBJ2-3 | TRBV12-3/TRBV12-4 | CASSLSGRGDTQYF
TRBJ2-3 | TRBV27 | CASSSSGLNTDTQYF
TRBJ2-6 | TRBV7-2 | CASSSTGTVNSGANVLTF
TRBJ1-4 | TRBV15 | CATSRDRVSEKLFF
TRBJ2-1 | TRBV5-5 | CASSFVSFRENPLLQFF
TRBJ2-2 | TRBV4-1 | CASSRETSGATGELFF
TRBJ2-3 | TRBV18 | CASSPTSGRTDTQYF
TRBJ2-1 | TRBV7-2 | CASRLRSGRRGEQFF
TRBJ1-5 | TRBV19 | CASSISGGQNQPQHF
TRBJ1-1 | TRBV12-3/TRBV12-4 | CASSGGLNTEAFF
TRBJ2-5 | TRBV19 | CASSNPRPLGETQYF
TRBJ1-1 | TRBV29-1 | CSVEDRAPNTEAFF
TRBJ2-5 | TRBV7-9 | CASSPMWGGGETQYF
TRBJ2-2 | TRBV7-3 | CASSLLGSAGELFF
TRBJ2-1 | TRBV15 | CATSSPTGGFYNEQFF
TRBJ2-7 | TRBV7-2 | CASSLRGSSGSLYEQYF
TRBJ2-1 | TRBV29-1 | CSVEDLTSGPNEQFF
TRBJ1-2 | TRBV6-5 | CASSYNRGRQGAHYGYTF
TRBJ1-1 | TRBV4-3 | CASSQGNVNTEAFF
TRBJ2-2 | TRBV29-1 | CSGLGMGDTGELFF
TRBJ2-1 | TRBV20-1 | CSARPGRRSYNEQFF
TRBJ1-1 | TRBV28 | CASSFRGPTTEAFF
TRBJ2-5 | TRBV7-7 | CASSPGLAGAETQYF
TRBJ2-7 | TRBV5-1 | CASRGIQNYEQYF
TRBJ2-5 | TRBV12-3/TRBV12-4 | CASSLVTGLSETQYF
TRBJ2-1 | TRBV7-8 | CASSPGVLTQQFF
TRBJ2-7 | TRBV7-9 | CASSLIPGGSYEQYF
TRBJ2-7 | TRBV6-2/TRBV6-3 | CASSARDRGTFYEQYF
TRBJ2-1 | TRBV27 | CASSWNGRGYNEQFF
TRBJ1-6 | TRBV20-1 | CSASSGTVNSPLHF
TRBJ2-1 | TRBV19 | CASSPIAGGLNYNEQFF
TRBJ2-1 | TRBV5-1 | CASSLSDSLISYNEQFF
TRBJ2-7 | TRBV29-1 | CSVAQDYEQYF
TRBJ2-1 | TRBV14 | CASSQDLQGLARNEQFF
TRBJ1-4 | TRBV7-2 | CASSPQGQGDEKLFF
TRBJ1-6 | TRBV12-3/TRBV12-4 | CASTPDPGWNSPLHF
TRBJ2-6 | TRBV30 | CAWSSGSSGANVLTF
TRBJ1-1 | TRBV10-2 | CASSEGVRTEAFF
TRBJ2-1 | TRBV6-1 | CASCRDLTMSEQFF
TRBJ2-1 | TRBV7-8 | CASSLVGTSGRIYNEQFF
TRBJ2-2 | TRBV6-6 | CASSLLLTGGRELFF
TRBJ2-7 | TRBV28 | CASSFWAASKFSYEQYF
TRBJ2-1 | TRBV7-9 | CASEGHGSYNEQFF
TRBJ2-4 | TRBV9 | CASSVRREGSIQYF
TRBJ1-5 | TRBV7-2 | CASSLGAGANQPQHF
TRBJ2-2 | TRBV4-3 | CASSQESSVVGELFF
TRBJ2-5 | TRBV7-9 | CASSQAPLSEETQYF
TRBJ2-1 | TRBV12-3/TRBV12-4 | CASRGKYNEQFF
TRBJ1-2 | TRBV11-2 | CASSISGYEGYTF
TRBJ1-1 | TRBV7-9 | CASSSKGATEAFF